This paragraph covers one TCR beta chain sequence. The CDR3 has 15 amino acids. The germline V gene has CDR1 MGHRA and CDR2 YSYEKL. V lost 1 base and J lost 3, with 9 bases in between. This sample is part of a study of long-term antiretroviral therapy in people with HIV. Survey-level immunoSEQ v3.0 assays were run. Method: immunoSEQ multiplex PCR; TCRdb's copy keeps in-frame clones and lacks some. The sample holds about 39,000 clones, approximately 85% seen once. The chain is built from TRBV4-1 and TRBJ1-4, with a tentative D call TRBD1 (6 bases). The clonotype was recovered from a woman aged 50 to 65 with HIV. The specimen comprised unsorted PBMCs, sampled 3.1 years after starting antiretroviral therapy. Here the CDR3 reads CASSQARGSNEKLFF. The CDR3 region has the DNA TGCGCCAGCAGCCAAGCGAGGGGGTCTAATGAAAAACTGTTTTTT.